These 17 T cell receptor beta chains were sequenced from one sample in a study of ipilimumab plus nivolumab after autologous stem cell transplantation. Here immunoSEQ multiplex PCR was the method, and the copy in TCRdb shows in-frame clones only, minus some. The sample records about 20,000 clones, 70% to 85% being singletons. Source: PBMCs, taken in a trial of ipilimumab plus nivolumab as post-transplant consolidation. The receptors derive from a male donor with diffuse large B-cell lymphoma.

This clone was counted a few times. The genes are TRBV11-3 and TRBJ2-2; D uncertain. The CDR3 consists of 14 residues. CDR1 and CDR2 (germline): SGHNT, YENEEA. V lost 2 bases, J lost 3 bases, and 7 bases lay in between. The CDR3 sequence is CASSLNSYTGELFF. The CDR3 nucleotides read TGTGCCAGCAGCTTAAACTCCTACACCGGGGAGCTGTTTTTT.

Only a few counts were recorded for this clone. V gene TRBV28 combines with J gene TRBJ2-3; D may correspond to TRBD1 or TRBD2 (5 bases each). The V and J ends lost 4 bases and 5 bases respectively, with 10 bases between them. CDR1 is MDHEN and CDR2 is SYDVKM in the germline V gene. The CDR3 length is 13 residues. The CDR3 is CASSSGARDTQYF. CDR3 DNA sequence: TGTGCCAGCAGTTCCGGGGCCAGAGATACGCAGTATTTT. Using reference TRBV28 and TRBJ2-3 for the parts outside the CDR3, the full variable domain is DVKVTQSSRYLVKRTGEKVFLECVQDMDHENMFWYRQDPGLGLRLIYFSYDVKMKEKGDIPEGYSVSREKKERFSLILESASTNQTSMYLCASSSGARDTQYFGPGTRLTVL.

This clone was detected only a few times. The chain links TRBV2 to TRBJ1-1; tentatively, D is TRBD1 (5 bases). V was cut by 7 bases and J by 10 bases, with 16 bases left in between. Looked up from germline, CDR1 is SNHLY and CDR2 is FYNNEI. The CDR3 is made up of 12 amino acids. The CDR3 coding sequence is TGTGCCAGCACCGGGGACCTGTCGGGAGCTTTCTTT. Its translation: CASTGDLSGAFF.

This clone turned up a few times. The gene calls are TRBV7-6 and TRBJ2-2; D perhaps matches TRBD1 (6 bases). With 4 bases removed from V and 0 bases from J, the gap between germline ends came to 12 bases. The CDR3 has 16 amino acids. Germline V gives CDR1 SGHVS, CDR2 FNYEAQ. The CDR3 sequence: CASSSLTGPNTGELFF. CDR3 nucleotide sequence: TGTGCCAGCAGCTCCTTGACAGGACCGAACACCGGGGAGCTGTTTTTT.

This clone turned up a few times. The chain has TRBV6-1 and TRBJ2-3; TRBD2 aligns across 9 bases. The CDR3 runs to 16 residues. The germline V gene has CDR1 MNHNS and CDR2 SASEGT. V was pared by 4 bases and J by 4 bases, with 9 bases of the junction left unmatched. The CDR3 is CASSGISGSGADTQYF. The CDR3 DNA sequence: TGTGCCAGCAGTGGAATTAGCGGGAGCGGGGCAGATACGCAGTATTTT.

This sequence joins TRBV13 and TRBJ1-5; no clear D gene. This CDR3 is 17 amino acids long. Between the trimmed V and J ends, which lost 0 bases and 6 bases, there was a span of 18 bases. Germline V gives CDR1 PRHDT, CDR2 FYEKMQ (reference sequence). The CDR3 loop reads CASSLGTGALGSQPQHF. In DNA, the CDR3 is TGTGCCAGCAGCTTAGGAACGGGTGCCCTTGGCAGTCAGCCCCAGCATTTT.

J is TRBJ2-5 and V is TRBV7-9, with 12 bases lining up with TRBD2. The V gene's germline CDR1 is SEHNR and CDR2 FQNEAQ (reference sequence). CDR3 size: 17 residues. J gave up 5 bases and V 8 bases, and 15 bases lay outside the gene matches. CDR3 protein: CASAGPSGRAGWETQYF. The CDR3 DNA reads as TGTGCCAGCGCCGGGCCTAGCGGGAGGGCCGGGTGGGAGACCCAGTACTTC.

The chain employs TRBV27 and TRBJ1-2; TRBD1 matches 9 bases. With 5 bases clipped from V and 8 bases from J, the junction kept 6 bases outside the gene matches. The CDR3 totals 13 residues. CDR1 and CDR2 from the germline V gene are MNHEY and SMNVEV (reference sequence). The DNA of the CDR3 is TGTGCCAGCAGTGAACAGGGGGCCTCAGGCTACACCTTC. Amino acid sequence: CASSEQGASGYTF.

This sequence joins TRBV7-3 and TRBJ2-3; unclear D gene. The germline V gene has CDR1 SGHTA and CDR2 FQGTGA. The CDR3 has 14 residues. Trimming took off 2 bases at V and 2 bases at J, with 8 bases between the two ends. CDR3 loop: CASSLHLVTDTQYF. The CDR3 nucleotides read TGTGCCAGCAGCTTACACCTAGTCACAGATACGCAGTATTTT. Filled out from reference TRBV7-3 and TRBJ2-3, the complete variable domain reads GAGVSQTPSNKVTEKGKYVELRCDPISGHTALYWYRQSLGQGPEFLIYFQGTGAADDSGLPNDRFFAVRPEGSVSTLKIQRTERGDSAVYLCASSLHLVTDTQYFGPGTRLTVL.

The chain carries TRBV11-3 and TRBJ2-1; 7 positions agree with TRBD2. The germline CDR1 and CDR2 sequences are SGHNT and YENEEA. V trimming: 0 bases; J trimming: 4 bases; junction bases outside the gene matches: 6. The CDR3 runs 16 residues. The CDR3 region is CASSLDGPSGYNEQFF. CDR3 in DNA: TGTGCCAGCAGCTTAGACGGGCCTAGCGGTTACAATGAGCAGTTCTTC.

This clone was seen once. The gene calls are TRBV4-1 and TRBJ1-2, with TRBD1 as a possible D gene (6 bases). Germline V gene lookup returns CDR1 MGHRA and CDR2 YSYEKL. Trimming removed 0 bases at V and 12 bases at J, with 20 bases between. This CDR3 is 15 amino acids long. This CDR3 is CASSQDTGKPTVDTF. The CDR3 DNA reads as TGCGCCAGCAGCCAAGATACAGGGAAGCCGACCGTGGACACCTTC.

By share, this clone ranks as medium-sized. This chain links TRBV28 with TRBJ1-3, with unresolved D. Trimming stripped 7 bases from V and 0 bases from J, with 10 bases between. CDR1 and CDR2 from the germline V gene are MDHEN and SYDVKM. The CDR3 spans 14 residues. DNA of the CDR3: TGTGCCAGCAACTCGGAAAGCTCTGGAAACACCATATATTTT. Protein product: CASNSESSGNTIYF.

The chain carries TRBV11-3 and TRBJ2-3, with 9 bases matching TRBD1. Germline lookup yields CDR1 SGHNT and CDR2 YENEEA. CDR3 length: 14 amino acids. Trimming took 3 bases from V and 4 from J; bases not matched to a gene: 2. CDR3: CASSFDRGADTQYF. Written as DNA, the CDR3 is TGTGCCAGCAGCTTTGACAGGGGGGCAGATACGCAGTATTTT.

J is TRBJ2-2 and V is TRBV30; 9 bases map to TRBD2. The CDR3 has 16 amino acids. Looked up from germline, CDR1 is GTSNPN and CDR2 is SVGIG (reference sequence). V trimming: 5 bases; J trimming: 2 bases; junction bases outside the gene matches: 9. CDR3 residues: CAWAKGGTSNTGELFF. The CDR3 DNA reads TGTGCCTGGGCTAAGGGAGGGACTAGCAACACCGGGGAGCTGTTTTTT.

The V and J genes are TRBV19 and TRBJ1-2; 7 bases fit TRBD1. The CDR3 covers 16 residues. V shed 2 bases, J shed 1 base, and the junction held 7 bases outside the gene matches. The germline V gene has CDR1 LNHDA and CDR2 SQIVND (reference sequence). The chain's CDR3 is CASSIPKGQINYGYTF. The CDR3 nucleotides are TGTGCCAGTAGTATACCTAAGGGACAGATTAACTATGGCTACACCTTC. The full variable domain, in which reference TRBV19 and TRBJ1-2 provide the parts outside the CDR3, is DGGITQSPKYLFRKEGQNVTLSCEQNLNHDAMYWYRQDPGQGLRLIYYSQIVNDFQKGDIAEGYSVSREKKESFPLTVTSAQKNPTAFYLCASSIPKGQINYGYTFGSGTRLTVV.

This chain connects TRBV5-1 to TRBJ2-7, with D perhaps TRBD1 (6 bases). The V gene's germline CDR1 is SGHRS and CDR2 YFSETQ. Between the trimmed V and J ends, which lost 4 bases and 2 bases, there was a span of 10 bases. This CDR3 has 13 residues. The CDR3 DNA reads as TGCGCCAGCAGCCAGGGGCTAACCTACGAGCAGTACTTC. This sequence encodes CASSQGLTYEQYF.

The V and J genes are TRBV30 and TRBJ1-1, with a tentative D call TRBD1 (6 bases). Trimming took off 4 bases at V and 1 base at J, with 13 bases between the two ends. CDR1 is GTSNPN, CDR2 SVGIG, per germline (reference sequence). The CDR3 runs 14 residues. The CDR3 sequence: CAWTHRVGNTEAFF. The CDR3 nucleotides are TGTGCCTGGACCCACAGGGTGGGGAACACTGAAGCTTTCTTT. Together with reference TRBV30 and TRBJ1-1, the CDR3 gives the full variable domain: SQTIHQWPATLVQPVGSPLSLECTVEGTSNPNLYWYRQAAGRGLQLLFYSVGIGQISSEVPQNLSASRPQDRQFILSSKKLLLSDSGFYLCAWTHRVGNTEAFFGQGTRLTVV.